This TCR beta chain was documented in a study of T cells in Graves' hyperthyroidism and ophthalmopathy (dated by TCRdb to between 2019 and 2020). Broadly, across the study: Peripheral blood was sampled at the time of initial diagnosis, prior to any treatment. A discovery cohort of approximately 97 patients, roughly 43 with Graves' ophthalmopathy and about 60 with stable Graves' hyperthyroidism, was used to find distinguishing TCR V-J signatures. Prospective prediction of ophthalmopathy was tested in an independent validation cohort consisting of roughly 19 hyperthyroidism patients and approximately 16 patients who later progressed to ophthalmopathy. The roughly 90 discovery patients were divided at random into training and test sets in a 7:3 ratio. In addition, the study compared T-cell repertoires in thyroid tissue and in blood from six Graves' hyperthyroidism patients. Following sampling, methimazole starting at 30 mg daily was given to hyperthyroidism patients, and high-dose intravenous methylprednisolone was given to ophthalmopathy patients. According to the paper, TCR Vbeta CDR3 sequencing was carried out on 135 peripheral blood samples, which came from approximately 43 ophthalmopathy, under 80 hyperthyroidism and roughly 17 progressor patients. On the study overall, not on this receptor specifically: No statistical method was used to set the sample size in advance, and investigators knew the group allocation. In validation, the model predicted progression to ophthalmopathy with over 60% sensitivity and 72% to 85% specificity, a median of around six months before onset. Most expanded thyroid clonotypes (frequency above 0.001) were also detected in blood, suggesting blood repertoires may reflect thyroid immune responses. A 13 V-J signature model separated ophthalmopathy from stable hyperthyroidism, with 87.88% sensitivity and 81.08% specificity in cross-validation and 80%/75% in testing.

This clonotype has at least ten counts. Its specific antigen is unknown. Base qualities are not provided; no much larger clone lies one nucleotide away. Stable Graves' hyperthyroidism was defined as no progression to ophthalmopathy during 18 months of follow-up. Hyperthyroidism patients were newly diagnosed, with disease duration under 2 months, and aged 18 to 65 years. The study excluded patients with uncontrolled infections, other autoimmune diseases, pregnancy or lactation. Clinical symptoms, serum thyroxine and TRAb, thyroid ultrasound, and orbital computed tomography formed the basis for the diagnoses. Ficoll-Paque density gradient centrifugation was used to isolate PBMCs from 10 ml of fresh peripheral blood. Total RNA was extracted using Trizol reagent, and RNA quality was assessed on an Agilent 2100 Bioanalyzer. The TCR beta CDR3 regions were amplified from the RNA transcripts. The TCR CDR3 was subjected to a first round of RT-PCR using the HTBI primer set and the Qiagen OneStep RT-PCR kit. A second multiplex PCR round built the libraries, followed by size selection and purification. Sequencing of the libraries was done on an Illumina HiSeq2000 using paired-end 100 bp reads. As for how the authors treated the data: SOAPnuke was used to process the raw data, throwing out any read that contained adapters or uncalled bases, had a mean Phred below 15, or lacked an exact constant-primer or identifier match. COPE v1.2.5 was used to merge the high-quality paired reads, and each unique nucleotide sequence was defined as a clonotype. Clonotypes were aligned to IMGT TRBV, TRBD and TRBJ reference segments using MiTCR v1.1. Only V-J combinations with frequency above 0.0001, covering about 99% of repertoires, were analysed. The TCS score was defined as F50 (clonal expansion) divided by E x V (chaos), with BLOSUM62-based TCRdist calculated between CDR3 peptides within each V-J. Welch's t-statistics and random forest reduced 500 to 650 V-J features to 13, which were used in a naive Bayes classifier (R e1071). Thyroid-blood repertoire similarity was quantified with the Morisita-Horn index. Starting from the raw public reads, TCRdb applied fastp trimming at Q25, assembled clones with MiXCR and retained in-frame beta chains. Each entry merges the rows of one CDR3 protein and shows their most common DNA and genes. The V and J calls follow TCRdb's processing rather than the paper's. The sample profile shows around 700,000 distinct CDR3 sequences; under 45% of them were found once. Jointly, the top ten make up roughly 30% of the sample.

The sample comprised blood. The TCR comes from a woman aged 40-49 years with Graves' hyperthyroidism.

The nucleotides are TGCAGTGCTAGGGGGGACAGGGGTAGCTATGGCTACACCTTC. It encodes CSARGDRGSYGYTF. This chain joins TRBV20-1 to TRBJ1-2; 10 central nucleotides agree with TRBD1. The CDR3 holds 14 amino acids from the cysteine to the phenylalanine. CDR3 DNA only is kept here, 42 bases in frame from base 1. Trimmed from V: 3 bases; trimmed from J: 4 bases; junction bases lacking a gene match: 5. Taken from the germline V gene (reference sequence), the CDR1 and CDR2 loops are DFQATT and SNEGSKA.